One sample yielded the 22 T cell receptor beta chains listed below, sequenced in a study of blood T cell repertoires in COVID-19. The repertoire was sequenced with immunoSEQ multiplex PCR; TCRdb's copy has only in-frame clones and lacks some. The table records 200,000 to 300,000 clones, 85% to 90% of them present only once. The specimen sequenced was PBMCs or T cells enriched from blood (not recorded which). The receptor source for this set is a man over 45 who had been exposed to COVID-19.

The chain couples TRBV5-1 to TRBJ1-1; weak D call: TRBD1 (6 bases). The ends were cut back, 2 bases at V and 1 base at J, with 15 bases in the middle. The CDR3 loop spans 16 amino acids. Looked up from germline, CDR1 is SGHRS and CDR2 is YFSETQ. The CDR3 loop is CASSLGQTKPNTEAFF. DNA of the CDR3: TGCGCCAGCAGCTTAGGACAGACGAAGCCGAACACTGAAGCTTTCTTT.

V is TRBV15 and J is TRBJ2-6, with D tentatively TRBD1 (7 bases). The CDR3 has 16 amino acids. V dropped 1 base and J dropped 2 bases, with 9 bases sitting between them. Germline V gene data show CDR1 as LNHNV and CDR2 as YYDKDF (reference sequence). DNA of the CDR3: TGTGCCACCAGCAGAGGCGGGACAGCTGGGGCCAACGTCCTGACTTTC. Its protein product is CATSRGGTAGANVLTF.

This sequence joins TRBV28 and TRBJ1-4; TRBD1 might be the D (5 bases). Deletions cut 7 bases from V and 8 bases from J, with 17 bases between. CDR1 and CDR2 from the germline V gene are MDHEN and SYDVKM. The CDR3 contains 14 residues. DNA of the CDR3: TGTGCCAGCACCTTGGCGGGGGTGGGGGAAAAACTGTTTTTT. It yields the protein CASTLAGVGEKLFF.

This chain links TRBV27 with TRBJ2-5; perhaps TRBD1 as D (6 bases). Trimming stripped 6 bases from V and 5 bases from J, with 16 bases between. This CDR3 contains 14 residues. Per germline, CDR1 MNHEY and CDR2 SMNVEV (reference sequence). The CDR3: CASRLSRGEETQYF. The CDR3 DNA sequence: TGTGCCAGCAGGCTTTCCAGGGGAGAGGAGACCCAGTACTTC.

The chain couples TRBV23-1 to TRBJ1-5; D is unclear. TRBV23-1 is an ORF; its function is uncertain. CDR3 length equals 15 residues. V lost 3 bases and J lost 2, with 11 bases in between. The CDR3 sequence is CASSHGVWGNQPQHF. CDR3 in DNA: TGCGCCAGCAGTCACGGGGTGTGGGGCAATCAGCCCCAGCATTTT.

The V and J genes are TRBV15 and TRBJ1-2; no clear D. Germline V gene sequence: CDR1 LNHNV, CDR2 YYDKDF (reference sequence). The CDR3 is 15 residues long. V dropped 0 bases and J dropped 7 bases, with 15 bases sitting between them. The CDR3 loop reads CATSRDQDLARGYTF. The CDR3 DNA is TGTGCCACCAGCAGAGATCAGGACTTAGCGCGTGGCTACACCTTC.

CDR3 DNA sequence: TGCGCCAGCAGTGAAACGGTCAGGGGGGCGAAGGGAAACACCATATATTTT. It specifies CASSETVRGAKGNTIYF. V usage is TRBV10-2 and J usage is TRBJ1-3; the match to TRBD1 covers 7 bases. V was pared by 3 bases and J by 4 bases, with 12 bases of the junction left unmatched. Germline loops: CDR1 WSHSY, CDR2 SAAADI. The CDR3 extends over 17 amino acids.

This chain joins TRBV5-1 and TRBJ1-2; 8 nucleotides line up with TRBD1. V lost 4 bases and J lost 12; bases outside the gene matches: 11. Germline CDR1 and CDR2: SGHRS and YFSETQ. The CDR3 covers 13 residues. The DNA for the CDR3 is TGCGCCAGCAGCCAATCCGGACAGGGAAGGAACACCTTC. It translates to CASSQSGQGRNTF. Supplemented by reference TRBV5-1 and TRBJ1-2, the full variable domain reads KAGVTQTPRYLIKTRGQQVTLSCSPISGHRSVSWYQQTPGQGLQFLFEYFSETQRNKGNFPGRFSGRQFSNSRSEMNVSTLELGDSALYLCASSQSGQGRNTFGSGTRLTVV.

The chain is built from TRBV28 and TRBJ1-6; D is unresolved. Germline-derived CDR1 and CDR2 are MDHEN and SYDVKM. The CDR3 runs 16 residues. V lost 5 bases to trimming and J lost 4 bases, with 15 bases between them. The CDR3 nucleotides read TGTGCCAGCAGTCCTCTTTACACCTCATATAATTCACCCCTCCACTTT. Encoded protein: CASSPLYTSYNSPLHF. The variable domain in full, with the rest retrieved from reference TRBV28 and TRBJ1-6, is DVKVTQSSRYLVKRTGEKVFLECVQDMDHENMFWYRQDPGLGLRLIYFSYDVKMKEKGDIPEGYSVSREKKERFSLILESASTNQTSMYLCASSPLYTSYNSPLHFGNGTRLTVT.

The rearrangement joins TRBV5-4 to TRBJ1-2; 9 positions match TRBD1. The CDR3 extends over 14 amino acids. J lost 4 bases, V lost 3 bases, and 4 bases had no gene match. Germline V gene lookup returns CDR1 SGHNT and CDR2 YYREEE (reference sequence). The DNA for the CDR3 is TGTGCCAGCAGCTCCGGGACAGGGAGCTATGGCTACACCTTC. Residues: CASSSGTGSYGYTF.

This clone was seen only a few times. The CDR3 bases are TGTGCCAGCAGCCAGGGAGGGACAGGCGGGAATTCACCCCTCCACTTT. This gives the protein CASSQGGTGGNSPLHF. The chain recombines TRBV3-1 (or the pseudogene TRBV3-2) with TRBJ1-6; 8 bases agree with TRBD1. Germline loops: CDR1 LGHDT, CDR2 YNNKEL (reference sequence). The CDR3 loop spans 16 amino acids. V lost 3 bases to trimming and J lost 7 bases; unmatched junction nucleotides: 8.

This chain uses TRBV7-9 with TRBJ1-1; a weak D match, TRBD1 (5 bases). V dropped 9 bases and J dropped 5 bases, with 13 bases sitting between them. Germline V gene lookup returns CDR1 SEHNR and CDR2 FQNEAQ (reference sequence). The CDR3 has 12 residues. This chain's CDR3 is CASRRGGTEAFF. The CDR3 DNA is TGTGCCAGTCGGCGTGGGGGGACTGAAGCTTTCTTT.

The sample holds one count of this clone. The chain couples TRBV27 to TRBJ2-1, with 10 bases fitting TRBD2. The CDR3 length is 16 residues. Germline CDR1 reads MNHEY; CDR2 reads SMNVEV (reference sequence). With V trimmed by 3 bases and J by 1 base, 3 bases remained unmatched. The CDR3 coding sequence is TGTGCCAGCAGTTTTTTAGCGGGAGGATCCTACAATGAGCAGTTCTTC. Its translation: CASSFLAGGSYNEQFF.

The chain joins TRBV29-1 to TRBJ1-2, with 7 bases lining up with TRBD1. CDR3 length equals 13 residues. After removal of 1 base from V and 2 bases from J, the junction contained 1 base not matched to a gene. Germline V gives CDR1 SQVTM, CDR2 ANQGSEA. CDR3 sequence: CSVEGQGNYGYTF. DNA of the CDR3: TGCAGCGTTGAAGGACAGGGAAACTATGGCTACACCTTC.

The chain uses TRBV30 and TRBJ1-5; D may be TRBD1 (5 bases). Germline lookup yields CDR1 GTSNPN and CDR2 SVGIG (reference sequence). Trimming took off 4 bases at V and 6 bases at J, with 13 bases between the two ends. This CDR3 has 13 residues. The CDR3 here is CAWNEQGSQPQHF. CDR3 sequence (DNA): TGTGCCTGGAACGAGCAGGGAAGTCAGCCCCAGCATTTT.

J is TRBJ2-5 and V is TRBV5-4, with 15 bases identical to TRBD2. Germline V gene data show CDR1 as SGHNT and CDR2 as YYREEE (reference sequence). This CDR3 has 17 amino acids. V lost 4 bases, J lost 2 bases, and 6 bases stayed unmatched. The CDR3 loop is CASSTGGLAGGQETQYF. For the CDR3, the DNA is TGTGCCAGCAGCACGGGAGGACTAGCGGGGGGGCAAGAGACCCAGTACTTC. The complete variable domain, with remaining parts taken from reference TRBV5-4 and TRBJ2-5, reads ETGVTQSPTHLIKTRGQQVTLRCSSQSGHNTVSWYQQALGQGPQFIFQYYREEENGRGNFPPRFSGLQFPNYSSELNVNALELDDSALYLCASSTGGLAGGQETQYFGPGTRLLVL.

CDR3 nucleotide sequence: TGTGCCAGCAGCCTAACGGGGACTAGCGGTGTCATTACCGGGGAGCTGTTTTTT. Its protein is CASSLTGTSGVITGELFF. This chain joins TRBV3-1 (or the pseudogene TRBV3-2) and TRBJ2-2; 11 bases align to TRBD2. CDR3 length: 18 residues. The germline CDR1 and CDR2 sequences are LGHDT and YNNKEL (reference sequence). V shed 4 bases and J 5 bases; nucleotides not matched to a gene: 12.

The chain's CDR3 is CASSLFRSYNEQFF. CDR3 sequence (DNA): TGTGCCAGCAGCTTGTTTCGTTCCTACAATGAGCAGTTCTTC. The chain has TRBV5-5 and TRBJ2-1; D not resolved. V lost 1 base, J lost 1 base, and 6 bases lay in between. The CDR3 spans 14 residues. Germline loops: CDR1 SGHKS, CDR2 YYEKEE (reference sequence). Full variable domain (outside the CDR3, taken from reference TRBV5-5 and TRBJ2-1): DAGVTQSPTHLIKTRGQQVTLRCSPISGHKSVSWYQQVLGQGPQFIFQYYEKEERGRGNFPDRFSARQFPNYSSELNVNALLLGDSALYLCASSLFRSYNEQFFGPGTRLTVL.

This chain links TRBV7-2 with TRBJ1-1; D gene unclear. Looked up from germline, CDR1 is SGHTA and CDR2 is FQGNSA. V gave up 1 base and J gave up 1 base, with 7 bases separating them. CDR3 length equals 14 residues. CDR3 amino acids: CASSLVPGNTEAFF. For the CDR3, the DNA is TGTGCCAGCAGCTTAGTTCCGGGGAACACTGAAGCTTTCTTT.

The gene calls are TRBV7-8 and TRBJ2-2; possible D gene TRBD2, 5 bases. V was trimmed by 2 bases and J by 6 bases, leaving 10 bases between them. There are 14 residues in the CDR3. The germline CDR1 and CDR2 sequences are SGHVS and FQNEAQ. The CDR3 loop is CASSLSVEAGELFF. CDR3 sequence (DNA): TGTGCCAGCAGCTTATCGGTGGAGGCCGGGGAGCTGTTTTTT.

CDR3 amino acids: CASSGRGLGEKLFF. CDR3 nucleotides: TGTGCCAGCAGCGGGAGGGGGCTGGGGGAAAAACTGTTTTTT. This chain connects TRBV28 to TRBJ1-4, with 7 bases aligning to TRBD1. The CDR3 runs 14 residues. Germline CDR1 and CDR2: MDHEN and SYDVKM. J lost 8 bases, V lost 6 bases, and 9 bases had no gene match.

The genes are TRBV5-1 and TRBJ2-7; TRBD2 agrees at 12 bases. Germline trimming cut 4 bases from V and 4 bases from J; bases unmatched to any gene: 9. This CDR3 contains 16 residues. Germline lookup yields CDR1 SGHRS and CDR2 YFSETQ. The CDR3 DNA is TGCGCCAGCAGCGGACCCGGACTAGCGGGGTCTTACGAGCAGTACTTC. Protein product: CASSGPGLAGSYEQYF.